Following are 16 T cell receptor beta chains from one sample sequenced in a study of response to subunit inactivated influenza vaccine (dated by TCRdb to 2016 to 2019). Receptors were amplified or captured by RT-PCR. The listed sequencing device is Illumina HiSeq 2500. Clones were called with MiXCR by TCRdb after fastp trimmed the public reads at Q25, and only in-frame beta chains were retained. CDR3 protein duplicates are merged, each entry listing the most common genes and DNA. The sample has 250,000 to 350,000 distinct CDR3 sequences on record, about 20% of them singletons. The top ten hold about a tenth of the sample. The sample consisted of PBMCs from blood, taken around 22 months after vaccination. These receptors came from a man between 50 and 70 years old who received an inactivated influenza vaccine. Donor details come from another sample of the same person, matched by shared clones.

This clonotype has just a few counts. The chain employs TRBV5-6 and TRBJ2-5; D ambiguous. Germline CDR1 SGHDT, CDR2 YYEEEE. V was shortened by 4 bases and J by 3 bases, with 10 bases between the two germline ends. CDR3 length: 13 residues. The CDR3, as DNA: TGTGCCAGCAGCCTAGGGTCCGAAGAGACCCAGTACTTC. Translating it yields CASSLGSEETQYF.

This clonotype was detected only a few times. This chain joins TRBV5-1 and TRBJ2-5; TRBD1 matches at 12 bases. CDR3 size: 17 residues. Germline loops: CDR1 SGHRS, CDR2 YFSETQ. Trimming removed 2 bases from V and 4 bases from J; junction bases left unmatched: 9. Written as DNA, the CDR3 is TGCGCCAGCAGCTTTGGGGGACAGGGGGCGCCGGGAGAGACCCAGTACTTC. Translating gives CASSFGGQGAPGETQYF.

This clonotype was detected ten times or more. The CDR3, as DNA: TGTGCCATCAGTGAGTCTGGCGGAACAAACATTCAGTACTTC. Translating gives CAISESGGTNIQYF. The rearrangement joins TRBV10-3 to TRBJ2-4; the D is unclear. This CDR3 contains 14 residues. The ends were cut back, 0 bases at V and 6 bases at J, with 9 bases in the middle. Germline CDR1 reads ENHRY; CDR2 reads SYGVKD.

The chain couples TRBV11-2 to TRBJ2-1, with D hard to call. Trimming removed 5 bases at V and 8 bases at J, with 10 bases between. Germline V gene lookup returns CDR1 SGHAT and CDR2 FQNNGV. This CDR3 has 12 residues. This CDR3 reads CASSPQSYEQFF. CDR3 nucleotides: TGTGCCAGCAGCCCACAGTCTTATGAGCAGTTCTTC.

The chain links TRBV20-1 to TRBJ2-1; D gene unclear. Germline CDR1 DFQATT, CDR2 SNEGSKA (reference sequence). This CDR3 contains 15 residues. Trimming took off 5 bases at V and 0 bases at J, with 14 bases between the two ends. The CDR3 nucleotides are TGCAGTGCTCCAGAGAACCGTATCTCCTACAATGAGCAGTTCTTC. It specifies CSAPENRISYNEQFF.

The chain joins TRBV15 to TRBJ2-1, with D possibly matching TRBD2 (6 bases). Germline V gives CDR1 LNHNV, CDR2 YYDKDF (reference sequence). CDR3 length: 14 amino acids. With 6 bases removed from V and 1 base from J, the gap between germline ends came to 10 bases. CDR3 loop: CATRNGLSYNEQFF. As DNA, the CDR3 is TGTGCCACCAGGAACGGACTATCCTACAATGAGCAGTTCTTC.

A single count supports this clonotype. Given a much more abundant clone one base away, this may be a read error. Because the CDR3 is missing its conserved closing phenylalanine or tryptophan, this is likely a read error. V gene TRBV27 combines with J gene TRBJ1-5; 8 positions agree with TRBD1. The CDR3 has 14 residues. The junction had 3 bases not matched to a gene; V was cut back by 2 bases and J by 6 bases. CDR1 is MNHEY and CDR2 is SMNVEV in the germline V gene (reference sequence). Written as DNA, the CDR3 is TGTGCCAGCAGTTTAGGACAGGGTTTTCAGCCCCAGCATTCT. Encoded protein: CASSLGQGFQPQHS.

The chain couples TRBV6-1 to TRBJ2-1; D remains unclear. Trimming removed 7 bases from V and 0 bases from J, with 13 bases in between. This CDR3 is built from 15 residues. CDR1 is MNHNS and CDR2 is SASEGT in the germline V gene. The CDR3 sequence is CASTWTASSYNEQFF. The CDR3 bases are TGTGCCAGCACCTGGACGGCGAGCTCCTACAATGAGCAGTTCTTC.

The V call is TRBV7-3, the J call TRBJ1-2; D unresolved. CDR1 SGHTA and CDR2 FQGTGA come from the germline V gene. V lost 2 bases, J lost 4 bases, and 8 bases lay in between. The CDR3 is 13 residues long. CDR3 DNA: TGTGCCAGCAGCTTAGGCTCTGTCTATGGCTACACCTTC. Translating gives CASSLGSVYGYTF. Using reference TRBV7-3 and TRBJ1-2 for the parts outside the CDR3, the full variable domain is GAGVSQTPSNKVTEKGKYVELRCDPISGHTALYWYRQSLGQGPEFLIYFQGTGAADDSGLPNDRFFAVRPEGSVSTLKIQRTERGDSAVYLCASSLGSVYGYTFGSGTRLTVV.

The chain recombines TRBV2 with TRBJ2-3; tentative D call: TRBD1 (5 bases). Germline CDR1 and CDR2: SNHLY and FYNNEI. The CDR3 loop spans 14 amino acids. Deletions cut 4 bases from V and 2 bases from J, with 10 bases between. The DNA for the CDR3 is TGTGCCAGCAGTGTCGACAGACTCACAGATACGCAGTATTTT. It translates to CASSVDRLTDTQYF.

The chain combines TRBV4-3 with TRBJ1-5, with 8 bases aligning to TRBD1. The CDR3 sequence is 16 residues long. Germline CDR1 LGHNA, CDR2 YSLEER. Trimming at V came to 0 bases and at J to 5 bases, leaving 6 bases not matched to a gene. The CDR3 protein is CASSQDRTGSHQPQHF. The CDR3 DNA sequence: TGCGCCAGCAGCCAAGATCGGACAGGGAGTCATCAGCCCCAGCATTTT.

The rearrangement links TRBV29-1 to TRBJ2-1; 13 positions match TRBD2. This CDR3 spans 16 amino acids. The junction had 10 bases not matched to a gene; V was cut back by 7 bases and J by 4 bases. Germline loops: CDR1 SQVTM, CDR2 ANQGSEA. The CDR3 DNA reads TGCAGCGCCGGACTAGCGGGAGTTTATGGTTACAATGAGCAGTTCTTC. Translation: CSAGLAGVYGYNEQFF.

The CDR3 reads CASSTLGSDEQYF. The CDR3 DNA is TGTGCCAGTAGTACCCTGGGGAGCGACGAGCAGTACTTC. The rearrangement joins TRBV19 to TRBJ2-7, with a possible D match to TRBD2 (5 bases). The germline gives CDR1 LNHDA, CDR2 SQIVND (reference sequence). This CDR3 has 13 amino acids. Trimming took 4 bases from V and 5 from J, leaving 12 bases between them. Supplemented by reference TRBV19 and TRBJ2-7, the full variable domain reads DGGITQSPKYLFRKEGQNVTLSCEQNLNHDAMYWYRQDPGQGLRLIYYSQIVNDFQKGDIAEGYSVSREKKESFPLTVTSAQKNPTAFYLCASSTLGSDEQYFGPGTRLTVT.

J is TRBJ1-5 and V is TRBV5-1; a possible D gene is TRBD1 (5 bases). The V end lost 1 base, the J end lost 3 bases, and 8 bases lay between the germline ends. Germline CDR1 is SGHRS and CDR2 is YFSETQ. CDR3 length: 14 amino acids. This CDR3 is CASSLSGDNQPQHF. CDR3 coding DNA: TGCGCCAGCAGCTTGTCGGGGGACAATCAGCCCCAGCATTTT.

This clonotype was seen a few times. This chain connects TRBV4-1 to TRBJ1-2, with D perhaps TRBD1 (5 bases). Germline V gene sequence: CDR1 MGHRA, CDR2 YSYEKL. The V gene lost 4 bases and the J gene lost 0 bases, with 12 bases spanning the gap. The length of the CDR3 is 15 residues. The CDR3 nucleotides are TGCGCCAGCAGCCGCCGGGACGGCACTAACTATGGCTACACCTTC. It yields the protein CASSRRDGTNYGYTF.

V and J are TRBV28 and TRBJ1-2, with D possibly being TRBD1 (5 bases). V lost 5 bases, J lost 7 bases, and 14 bases lay in between. In germline, CDR1 is MDHEN, CDR2 SYDVKM. The CDR3 contains 13 residues. The CDR3 loop reads CASSPGGTPGYTF. CDR3 coding DNA: TGTGCCAGCAGTCCCGGCGGGACCCCTGGCTACACCTTC.